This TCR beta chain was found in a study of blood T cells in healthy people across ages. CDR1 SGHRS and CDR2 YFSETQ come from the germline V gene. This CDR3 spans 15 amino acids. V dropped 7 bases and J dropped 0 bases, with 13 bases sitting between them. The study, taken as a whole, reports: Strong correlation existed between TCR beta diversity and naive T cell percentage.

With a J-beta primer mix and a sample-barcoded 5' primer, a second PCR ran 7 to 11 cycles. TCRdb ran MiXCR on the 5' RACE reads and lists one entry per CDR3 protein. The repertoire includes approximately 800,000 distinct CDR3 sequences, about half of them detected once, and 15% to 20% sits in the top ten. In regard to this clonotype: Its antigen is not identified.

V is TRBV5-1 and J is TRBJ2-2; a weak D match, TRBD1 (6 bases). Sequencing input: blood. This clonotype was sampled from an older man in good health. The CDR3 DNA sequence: TGCGCCAGCCACGATGGGGGCCCGAACACCGGGGAGCTGTTTTTT. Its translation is CASHDGGPNTGELFF.